What follows describes a single T cell receptor (beta chain). These data belong to a study of blood T cell repertoires in COVID-19. Study at large: Researchers got acute and convalescent COVID-19 samples from the United States, Italy and Spain.

J was trimmed by 5 bases and V by 0 bases; bases with no gene match: 4. CDR3 length: 16 amino acids. Per germline, CDR1 ENHRY and CDR2 SYGVKD. Profiling relied on immunoSEQ multiplex PCR, and the TCRdb table lists in-frame clones only, not all of them. Of roughly 290,000 clones listed, about 85% are singletons. This chain connects TRBV10-3 to TRBJ2-5; TRBD1 matches 12 bases. This receptor was identified in a human donor with COVID-19, enrolled during active disease. The donor label of this sample is uncertain. The specimen sequenced was peripheral blood. CDR3 nucleotides: TGTGCCATCAGTGAGTCCAAGGGACAGGGGGCCGAGACCCAGTACTTC. Its translation is CAISESKGQGAETQYF.